The next 7 T cell receptor beta chains were all read from a single sample in a study of CD8+ T cells in alopecia areata. Samples from alopecia areata patients were lesional scalp punch biopsies and peripheral blood. RNA was isolated and reverse transcribed to cDNA, the sequencing template. Assay used: immunoSEQ multiplex PCR; TCRdb lists only in-frame clones, some missing. Of about 20,000 clones in the sample, more than 60% were seen once. Sample: skin, taken at week 0. The receptors come from a human donor with alopecia areata.

This rearrangement joins TRBV7-2 to TRBJ2-6; D gene uncertain. Germline V gene lookup returns CDR1 SGHTA and CDR2 FQGNSA. Trimming removed 2 bases from V and 4 bases from J, with 9 bases in between. The CDR3 length is 15 residues. The CDR3 here is CASSLSFSGANVLTF. As DNA, the CDR3 is TGTGCCAGCAGCTTAAGCTTTTCGGGGGCCAACGTCCTGACTTTC.

V usage is TRBV11-2 and J usage is TRBJ2-3; D unclear. V lost 5 bases and J 2 bases, leaving 5 bases between the germline ends. Germline CDR1 SGHAT, CDR2 FQNNGV. The CDR3 totals 12 residues. CDR3 sequence (DNA): TGTGCCAGCAGCCGGATCACAGATACGCAGTATTTT. As protein: CASSRITDTQYF.

This clone was counted only a few times. The chain carries TRBV27 and TRBJ2-7, with 9 bases that match TRBD2. V trimming: 6 bases; J trimming: 4 bases; junction bases outside the gene matches: 7. The CDR3 totals 14 residues. Germline V gene lookup returns CDR1 MNHEY and CDR2 SMNVEV (reference sequence). CDR3 sequence: CASSLAGAAYEQYF. CDR3 in DNA: TGTGCCAGCAGCTTAGCGGGGGCCGCATACGAGCAGTACTTC.

The chain links TRBV5-6 to TRBJ1-5; no clear D. Trimming stripped 3 bases from V and 0 bases from J, with 10 bases between. CDR3 length: 15 amino acids. The V gene's germline CDR1 is SGHDT and CDR2 YYEEEE. For the CDR3, the DNA is TGTGCCAGCAGCTCGGGAGATTATAGCAATCAGCCCCAGCATTTT. Translated, it gives CASSSGDYSNQPQHF. Full variable domain (outside the CDR3, taken from reference TRBV5-6 and TRBJ1-5): DAGVTQSPTHLIKTRGQQVTLRCSPKSGHDTVSWYQQALGQGPQFIFQYYEEEERQRGNFPDRFSGHQFPNYSSELNVNALLLGDSALYLCASSSGDYSNQPQHFGDGTRLSIL.

A few counts support this clone. The chain has TRBV7-9 and TRBJ1-4, with a tentative D call TRBD1 (6 bases). This CDR3 spans 14 amino acids. The V gene's germline CDR1 is SEHNR and CDR2 FQNEAQ (reference sequence). V was shortened by 4 bases and J by 3 bases, with 9 bases between the two germline ends. This CDR3 is CASSWDIANEKLFF. CDR3 sequence (DNA): TGTGCCAGCAGCTGGGACATTGCTAATGAAAAACTGTTTTTT.

This clone showed up just once. This chain uses TRBV27 with TRBJ1-2, with 10 bases fitting TRBD1. The germline CDR1 and CDR2 sequences are MNHEY and SMNVEV (reference sequence). The length of the CDR3 is 17 residues. V gave up 6 bases and J gave up 8 bases; unmatched junction bases: 18. The CDR3, as DNA: TGTGCCAGCAGCATAGGGGGACCGGACAGGGGGTCGGAAGGCTACACCTTC. This encodes CASSIGGPDRGSEGYTF.

This clone was detected a few times. The chain employs TRBV7-2 and TRBJ2-5; TRBD2 might be the D (5 bases). Germline V gene lookup returns CDR1 SGHTA and CDR2 FQGNSA. The CDR3 has 15 residues. The V and J ends lost 2 bases and 4 bases respectively, with 14 bases between them. CDR3: CASSLKYGGRETQYF. The DNA of the CDR3 is TGTGCCAGCAGCTTAAAATACGGAGGAAGAGAGACCCAGTACTTC.